The source of this T cell receptor (beta chain) is a study of blood T cell repertoires in COVID-19. Study background: Sites in the United States, Italy and Spain provided acute and convalescent COVID-19 samples.

Trimming stripped 4 bases from V and 10 bases from J, with 13 bases between. Germline V CDR1 and CDR2: GTSNPN, SVGIG (reference sequence). The CDR3 spans 11 residues. Original processing methods: By means of reference gene primer amplification, nucleated cell counts were estimated. Data came from immunoSEQ multiplex PCR; TCRdb stores just in-frame clones and leaves some out. V and J calls and clone size come straight from that table; D and trimming were deduced from the DNA. The sample shows 50,000 to 85,000 clones, about four fifths of them seen only once. Sequenced input: peripheral blood. The rearrangement uses TRBV30 and TRBJ1-1; weak D call: TRBD1 (5 bases). The sequence was obtained from a human donor in a cohort sampled during active COVID-19. The CDR3 loop is CAWTLEGLAFF. CDR3 nucleotide sequence: TGTGCCTGGACCTTGGAGGGGCTAGCTTTCTTT.